This T cell receptor beta chain was sequenced during a study of T-cell memory formation after mild COVID-19. This clonotype appeared a few times. MiXCR was run by TCRdb on the 5' RACE reads, yielding one entry per CDR3 protein. The sample contains about 560,000 distinct CDR3 sequences, 17% of which appear only once. CDR1 is LNHDA, CDR2 SQIVND, per germline (reference sequence). V was cut by 5 bases and J by 0 bases, with 11 bases left in between. The CDR3 totals 16 residues. The sequencing input was PBMCs or a T cell subset sorted from them (not recorded which). The sequence came from an adult woman who had mild COVID-19 (a few samples of this study predate the infection). Cell type and time point are not known. J is TRBJ2-6 and V is TRBV19; D call uncertain. CDR3 bases: TGTGCCAGTAGTCCCCGGGCCAGCTCTGGGGCCAACGTCCTGACTTTC. Residues: CASSPRASSGANVLTF.